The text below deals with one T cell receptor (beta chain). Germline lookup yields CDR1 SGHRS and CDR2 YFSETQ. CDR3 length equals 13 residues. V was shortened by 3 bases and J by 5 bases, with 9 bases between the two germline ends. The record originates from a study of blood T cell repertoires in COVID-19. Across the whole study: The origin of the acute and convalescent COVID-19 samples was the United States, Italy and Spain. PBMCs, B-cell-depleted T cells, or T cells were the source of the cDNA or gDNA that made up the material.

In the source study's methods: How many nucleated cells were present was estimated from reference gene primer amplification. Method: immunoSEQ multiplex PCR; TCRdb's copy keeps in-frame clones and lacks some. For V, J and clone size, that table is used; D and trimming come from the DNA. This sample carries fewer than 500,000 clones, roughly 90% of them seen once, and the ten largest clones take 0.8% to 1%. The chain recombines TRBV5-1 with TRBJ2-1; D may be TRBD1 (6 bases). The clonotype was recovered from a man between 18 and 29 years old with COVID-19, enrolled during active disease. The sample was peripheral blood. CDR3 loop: CASSWGQDNEQFF. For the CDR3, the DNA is TGCGCCAGCAGCTGGGGACAAGACAATGAGCAGTTCTTC. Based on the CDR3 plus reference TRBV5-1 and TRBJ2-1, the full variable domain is KAGVTQTPRYLIKTRGQQVTLSCSPISGHRSVSWYQQTPGQGLQFLFEYFSETQRNKGNFPGRFSGRQFSNSRSEMNVSTLELGDSALYLCASSWGQDNEQFFGPGTRLTVL.